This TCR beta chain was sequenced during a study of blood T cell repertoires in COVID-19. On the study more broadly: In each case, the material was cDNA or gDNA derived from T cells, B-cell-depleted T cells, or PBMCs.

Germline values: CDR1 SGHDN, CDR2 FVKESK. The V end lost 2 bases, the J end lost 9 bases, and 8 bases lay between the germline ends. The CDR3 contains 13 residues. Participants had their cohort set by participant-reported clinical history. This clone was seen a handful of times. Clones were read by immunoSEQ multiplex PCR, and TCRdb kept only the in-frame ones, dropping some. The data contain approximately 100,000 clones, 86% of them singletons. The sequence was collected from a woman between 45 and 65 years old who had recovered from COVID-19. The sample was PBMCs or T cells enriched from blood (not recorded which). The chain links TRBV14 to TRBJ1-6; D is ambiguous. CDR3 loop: CASSQKLSSPLHF. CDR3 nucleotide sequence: TGTGCCAGCAGCCAAAAGCTAAGTTCACCCCTCCACTTT.